This T cell receptor (beta chain) was recorded in a study of human T cells and chemical hapten exposure. The wider study: Patients received weekly diphenylcyclopropenone doses to the scalp throughout the approximately 25-week study. Study conclusions and caveats: TCRs whose frequency exceeded 1 in 1000 remained the same following DPC sensitization. Each of the donors had alopecia, so their immune responses may not resemble those of healthy people. Counts of expanded TCRs (at PT1) showed a positive correlation with patch test score.

The V end was cut by 3 bases, the J end by 8 bases, with 10 bases between. The CDR3 has 12 residues. Time point denoted: patch test 1, 2 weeks after DPC sensitization. Treatment denoted: therapeutic diphenylcyclopropenone sensitization with weekly scalp DPC. TCRdb fed the RACE reads into MiXCR, producing one record per CDR3 protein. The sample has 85,000 or so distinct CDR3 sequences; about 10% are singletons. Remarks on this clonotype: Its target is unknown.

This TCR was sampled from a woman between 45 and 65 years old with alopecia areata. Some clones in this sample may be carry-over from other donors' samples. The gene calls are TRBV12-3 or TRBV12-4 and TRBJ1-2; D uncertain. The source material was whole blood, sampled in connection with sensitization to the hapten diphenylcyclopropenone (DPC). The CDR3 loop is CASSLDFLGYTF. CDR3 DNA sequence: TGTGCCAGCAGTTTGGACTTTCTGGGCTACACCTTC.